Each of the 21 T cell receptor beta chains below was sequenced from the same sample in a study of blood T cell repertoires in COVID-19. Generated by immunoSEQ multiplex PCR, the TCRdb table keeps only in-frame clones and is missing some. Here the sample spans some 300,000 clones, roughly nine tenths being singletons. Sequenced material: peripheral blood. Every receptor here comes from a woman younger than 45 with COVID-19, enrolled during active disease.

This chain's CDR3 is CSVPGEVEAFF. Written as DNA, the CDR3 is TGCAGCGTCCCTGGGGAGGTTGAAGCTTTCTTT. The chain is built from TRBV29-1 and TRBJ1-1; no clear D. Germline V gene sequence: CDR1 SQVTM, CDR2 ANQGSEA. This CDR3 is built from 11 residues. Trimming took 6 bases from V and 7 from J, leaving 12 bases between them. Variable domain in full (rest from reference TRBV29-1 and TRBJ1-1): SAVISQKPSRDICQRGTSLTIQCQVDSQVTMMFWYRQQPGQSLTLIATANQGSEATYESGFVIDKFPISRPNLTFSTLTVSNMSPEDSSIYLCSVPGEVEAFFGQGTRLTVV.

This chain uses TRBV2 with TRBJ2-7, with a possible D match to TRBD1 (6 bases). CDR3 length equals 14 residues. V lost 6 bases to trimming and J lost 0 bases, with 12 bases between them. CDR1 is SNHLY and CDR2 is FYNNEI in the germline V gene. The chain's CDR3 is CASRLGRGSYEQYV. As DNA, the CDR3 is TGTGCCAGCAGGCTCGGCAGGGGCTCCTACGAGCAGTACGTC.

The chain couples TRBV6-5 to TRBJ1-1; TRBD1 agrees at 7 bases. The CDR3 is made up of 15 amino acids. V was pared by 11 bases and J by 0 bases, with 12 bases of the junction left unmatched. Germline V CDR1 and CDR2: MNHEY, SVGAGI. The CDR3 sequence is CAGRRTGNMNTEAFF. CDR3 DNA sequence: TGTGCCGGCCGAAGGACAGGTAACATGAACACTGAAGCTTTCTTT.

The V gene is TRBV7-8, the J gene TRBJ2-2; 9 positions match TRBD1. The CDR3 spans 16 residues. Germline assignment: CDR1 SGHVS and CDR2 FQNEAQ. V lost 4 bases and J lost 5; bases outside the gene matches: 8. The CDR3 bases are TGTGCCAGCAGCTCTGGTACGGGACAGGGAACCGGGGAGCTGTTTTTT. Amino acids: CASSSGTGQGTGELFF.

The chain couples TRBV9 to TRBJ2-3; the match to TRBD2 covers 9 bases. This CDR3 region has 16 residues. The germline V gene has CDR1 SGDLS and CDR2 YYNGEE. V trimming: 1 base; J trimming: 4 bases; junction bases outside the gene matches: 7. CDR3: CASSVHGGGAADTQYF. The CDR3 bases are TGTGCCAGCAGCGTACATGGCGGGGGGGCAGCAGATACGCAGTATTTT.

This clone was seen only once. The V and J genes are TRBV28 and TRBJ1-5; D is possibly TRBD1 (6 bases). The CDR3 length is 14 residues. The germline CDR1 and CDR2 sequences are MDHEN and SYDVKM. V lost 8 bases to trimming and J lost 6 bases, with 17 bases between them. The DNA of the CDR3 is TGTGCCAGCGGAGGACCGGGACAACTTCAGCCCCAGCATTTT. Protein: CASGGPGQLQPQHF.

In this sample, this clone turned up a few times. The gene calls are TRBV5-6 and TRBJ2-7; unclear D gene. The CDR3 runs to 12 residues. The germline V gene encodes CDR1 SGHDT and CDR2 YYEEEE. Trimming took off 0 bases at V and 6 bases at J, with 7 bases between the two ends. CDR3: CASSLDAGEQYF. CDR3 in DNA: TGTGCCAGCAGCTTGGATGCCGGCGAGCAGTACTTC.

This sequence joins TRBV19 and TRBJ1-1; D not resolved. This CDR3 is 14 amino acids long. Trimming left V 1 base short and J 0 bases short, with 6 bases between. Germline assignment: CDR1 LNHDA and CDR2 SQIVND (reference sequence). In DNA form, the CDR3 reads TGTGCCAGTAGTATAGCCATTCTGAACACTGAAGCTTTCTTT. Translation gives CASSIAILNTEAFF.

The V and J genes are TRBV19 and TRBJ1-6; 7 bases fit TRBD1. This CDR3 comprises 14 residues. Germline V lookup: CDR1 LNHDA, CDR2 SQIVND (reference sequence). Trimming took 5 bases from V and 7 from J; bases not matched to a gene: 5. The CDR3 region is CASSQQGRNSPLHF. The CDR3 DNA follows: TGTGCCAGTAGTCAACAGGGGCGCAATTCACCCCTCCACTTT. The variable domain in full, completed from reference TRBV19 and TRBJ1-6, reads DGGITQSPKYLFRKEGQNVTLSCEQNLNHDAMYWYRQDPGQGLRLIYYSQIVNDFQKGDIAEGYSVSREKKESFPLTVTSAQKNPTAFYLCASSQQGRNSPLHFGNGTRLTVT.

The chain recombines TRBV5-6 with TRBJ1-5, with 8 bases aligning to TRBD1. The CDR3 consists of 14 residues. Germline V gene data show CDR1 as SGHDT and CDR2 as YYEEEE. The V segment lost 2 bases and the J segment 6 bases; nucleotides outside the gene matches: 4. The CDR3 reads CASSLGQGGQPQHF. Here the CDR3 DNA reads TGTGCCAGCAGCTTAGGACAGGGTGGTCAGCCCCAGCATTTT.

This clone was picked up a small number of times. The chain has TRBV12-3 or TRBV12-4 and TRBJ1-2, with a possible D match to TRBD1 (5 bases). The CDR3 runs to 13 residues. The V end lost 5 bases, the J end lost 8 bases, and 15 bases lay between the germline ends. Written as DNA, the CDR3 is TGTGCCAGCAGTCCTCTCGGGGGAGAGGGCTACACCTTC. This encodes CASSPLGGEGYTF.

This clone was detected only a few times. This chain joins TRBV19 and TRBJ1-6; 8 bases are a match to TRBD1. The germline V gene encodes CDR1 LNHDA and CDR2 SQIVND (reference sequence). This CDR3 is built from 14 residues. V was pared by 6 bases and J by 9 bases, with 7 bases of the junction left unmatched. For the CDR3, the DNA is TGTGCCAGTAGAGAGACAGGGGTAATTTCACCCCTCCACTTT. It codes for CASRETGVISPLHF. The full variable domain, completed using reference TRBV19 and TRBJ1-6, is DGGITQSPKYLFRKEGQNVTLSCEQNLNHDAMYWYRQDPGQGLRLIYYSQIVNDFQKGDIAEGYSVSREKKESFPLTVTSAQKNPTAFYLCASRETGVISPLHFGNGTRLTVT.

The chain is built from TRBV29-1 and TRBJ1-2, with D maybe TRBD1 (5 bases). Germline values: CDR1 SQVTM, CDR2 ANQGSEA. V lost 4 bases to trimming and J lost 0 bases, with 9 bases between them. This CDR3 is built from 13 residues. The CDR3 nucleotides are TGCAGCGTTGTGCAGGGATCTAACTATGGCTACACCTTC. Protein sequence: CSVVQGSNYGYTF.

This chain joins TRBV10-3 and TRBJ1-6; D is uncertain. Looked up from germline, CDR1 is ENHRY and CDR2 is SYGVKD. V lost 2 bases to trimming and J lost 6 bases, with 5 bases between them. The CDR3 covers 13 residues. CDR3 bases: TGTGCCATCAGTGAGGCCAGTAATTCACCCCTCCACTTT. It yields the protein CAISEASNSPLHF.

CDR3 sequence: CASLRTSGNTDTQYF. CDR3 DNA sequence: TGTGCCAGCCTCCGGACTAGCGGGAACACAGATACGCAGTATTTT. The V call is TRBV2, the J call TRBJ2-3; 12 bases agree with TRBD2. This CDR3 has 15 amino acids. The V gene's germline CDR1 is SNHLY and CDR2 FYNNEI. After removal of 8 bases from V and 2 bases from J, the junction contained 5 bases not matched to a gene.

This chain connects TRBV11-3 to TRBJ2-1, with 10 bases identical to TRBD1. The CDR3 consists of 15 residues. V trimming: 5 bases; J trimming: 3 bases; junction bases outside the gene matches: 4. The V gene's germline CDR1 is SGHNT and CDR2 YENEEA. CDR3 amino acids: CASSQDRGLYNEQFF. In DNA, the CDR3 is TGTGCCAGCAGCCAAGACAGGGGGCTCTACAATGAGCAGTTCTTC. Supplemented by reference TRBV11-3 and TRBJ2-1, the full variable domain reads EAGVVQSPRYKIIEKKQPVAFWCNPISGHNTLYWYLQNLGQGPELLIRYENEEAVDDSQLPKDRFSAERLKGVDSTLKIQPAELGDSAVYLCASSQDRGLYNEQFFGPGTRLTVL.

The chain recombines TRBV10-3 with TRBJ1-2; TRBD1 matches 7 bases. The CDR3 extends over 17 amino acids. Trimming at V came to 0 bases and at J to 7 bases, leaving 14 bases not matched to a gene. Germline V gene sequence: CDR1 ENHRY, CDR2 SYGVKD. This chain's CDR3 is CAISESGQVGVFGGYTF. CDR3 bases: TGTGCCATCAGTGAGTCCGGACAGGTCGGAGTTTTTGGTGGCTACACCTTC.

The chain joins TRBV7-9 to TRBJ1-2, with D perhaps matching TRBD1 (5 bases). V lost 6 bases and J lost 3, with 14 bases in between. Germline V gives CDR1 SEHNR, CDR2 FQNEAQ (reference sequence). The length of the CDR3 is 14 residues. The CDR3 sequence is CASSPGRGYYGYTF. The CDR3 DNA sequence: TGTGCCAGCAGTCCCGGAAGGGGATACTATGGCTACACCTTC. Together with reference TRBV7-9 and TRBJ1-2, the CDR3 gives the full variable domain: DTGVSQNPRHKITKRGQNVTFRCDPISEHNRLYWYRQTLGQGPEFLTYFQNEAQLEKSRLLSDRFSAERPKGSFSTLEIQRTEQGDSAMYLCASSPGRGYYGYTFGSGTRLTVV.

The rearrangement joins TRBV27 to TRBJ1-2, with D possibly being TRBD1 (6 bases). The CDR3 has 17 residues. Deletions cut 5 bases from V and 5 bases from J, with 24 bases between. Looked up from germline, CDR1 is MNHEY and CDR2 is SMNVEV (reference sequence). The CDR3 reads CASSPSGGHNLPYGYTF. The CDR3 DNA follows: TGTGCCAGCAGTCCATCGGGGGGGCACAATCTCCCGTATGGCTACACCTTC.

The rearrangement joins TRBV7-8 to TRBJ2-7; TRBD1 matches 9 bases. CDR1 is SGHVS and CDR2 is FQNEAQ in the germline V gene. Trimming removed 4 bases from V and 3 bases from J; junction bases left unmatched: 4. There are 14 residues in the CDR3. CDR3 in DNA: TGTGCCAGCAGCTCCGGGACAGGGTTCTACGAGCAGTACTTC. This translates into CASSSGTGFYEQYF.

The chain uses TRBV7-9 and TRBJ1-1, with D unresolved. The CDR3 has 12 amino acids. In germline, CDR1 is SEHNR, CDR2 FQNEAQ (reference sequence). Trimming pared 2 bases from V and 7 bases from J, leaving 8 bases between. CDR3 sequence (DNA): TGTGCCAGCAGCTTACGTCTTAATGAAGCTTTCTTT. It codes for CASSLRLNEAFF.